The 14 T cell receptor beta chains below come from one sample, sequenced in a study of CD8 T cells in Susac syndrome (dated 2019 in TCRdb). Library prep was done by the immunoSEQ multiplex PCR assay. RNA was extracted using the RNeasy kit, and roughly 0.45 to 1 ug of the RNA was reverse transcribed with random hexamers. Clones were called with MiXCR by TCRdb after fastp trimmed the public reads at Q25, and only in-frame beta chains were retained. When rows share a CDR3 protein, they turn into one entry using the most common DNA and genes. The sample table shows some 190,000 distinct CDR3 sequences, and under 95% are seen once. Clones ranked in the top ten supply approximately 0.098% of the sample. The sequencing input was CD4+ T cells from PBMCs. These receptors all come from a human donor in good health.

Only a few counts were recorded for this clonotype. The chain uses TRBV7-9 and TRBJ2-1, with D unclear. Per germline, CDR1 SEHNR and CDR2 FQNEAQ (reference sequence). Trimming left V 7 bases short and J 6 bases short, with 7 bases between. This CDR3 is 11 amino acids long. The CDR3 region is CASNIGNEQFF. The CDR3, as DNA: TGTGCCAGCAACATAGGCAATGAGCAGTTCTTC.

This chain uses TRBV2 with TRBJ2-3; weak D call: TRBD1 (5 bases). V was pared by 8 bases and J by 4 bases, with 13 bases between. This CDR3 is 13 amino acids long. Germline V gene lookup returns CDR1 SNHLY and CDR2 FYNNEI. The CDR3, as DNA: TGTGCCAGCGGGGCCCCATCCGCAGATACGCAGTATTTT. It encodes CASGAPSADTQYF.

V usage is TRBV12-3 or TRBV12-4 and J usage is TRBJ2-6; no firm D call. The CDR3 loop spans 17 amino acids. V lost 6 bases and J lost 0, with 15 bases in between. The CDR3 nucleotides are TGTGCCAGCAGATTGGTTACACGAATCTCTGGGGCCAACGTCCTGACTTTC. Amino acid sequence: CASRLVTRISGANVLTF.

This clonotype turned up a few times. J is TRBJ2-5 and V is TRBV5-4; TRBD1 might be the D (5 bases). The length of the CDR3 is 13 residues. Deletions cut 0 bases from V and 4 bases from J, with 7 bases between. Germline loops: CDR1 SGHNT, CDR2 YYREEE (reference sequence). The CDR3 nucleotides are TGTGCCAGCAGCTTGGGGACAACAGAGACCCAGTACTTC. As protein: CASSLGTTETQYF.

The chain links TRBV29-1 to TRBJ2-6; D uncertain. Trimming shortened V by 8 bases and J by 1 base, and 9 bases separated the two germline ends. Germline V gives CDR1 SQVTM, CDR2 ANQGSEA. This CDR3 region has 13 residues. The CDR3 protein is CSFKTSGANVLTF. CDR3 DNA sequence: TGCAGCTTTAAGACTTCTGGGGCCAACGTCCTGACTTTC.

The chain carries TRBV14 and TRBJ1-6; D is uncertain. This CDR3 contains 15 residues. Trimming pared 4 bases from V and 7 bases from J, leaving 14 bases between. The germline CDR1 and CDR2 sequences are SGHDN and FVKESK. The CDR3 DNA is TGTGCCAGCAGCCGGGCCCTCTCGGGGAATTCACCCCTCCACTTT. Protein: CASSRALSGNSPLHF.

This rearrangement joins TRBV5-6 to TRBJ2-3; D may correspond to TRBD1 or TRBD2 (5 bases each). This CDR3 contains 13 residues. The germline V gene encodes CDR1 SGHDT and CDR2 YYEEEE. V lost 5 bases to trimming and J lost 8 bases, with 15 bases between them. The CDR3 loop reads CASSGTDRGTQYF. CDR3 sequence (DNA): TGTGCCAGCAGTGGGACCGACCGAGGTACGCAGTATTTT.

The chain recombines TRBV27 with TRBJ2-5; unclear D gene. The CDR3 sequence is 15 residues long. Trimming removed 3 bases from V and 2 bases from J, with 13 bases in between. From germline, CDR1 is MNHEY and CDR2 SMNVEV (reference sequence). CDR3 bases: TGTGCCAGCAGTTTTATGACTGGGCGGCAAGAGACCCAGTACTTC. It codes for CASSFMTGRQETQYF.

The chain employs TRBV28 and TRBJ2-6; no clear D. Germline V gives CDR1 MDHEN, CDR2 SYDVKM. Trimming shortened V by 3 bases and J by 2 bases, and 8 bases separated the two germline ends. CDR3 length equals 15 residues. CDR3 bases: TGTGCCAGCAGTTTGGGCACAGCTGGGGCCAACGTCCTGACTTTC. Its protein is CASSLGTAGANVLTF.

The chain is built from TRBV6-5 and TRBJ2-7; 9 bases map to TRBD1. The V and J ends lost 0 bases and 2 bases, in that order; junction bases with no gene match: 2. CDR1 is MNHEY and CDR2 is SVGAGI in the germline V gene. CDR3 length equals 15 residues. The DNA of the CDR3 is TGTGCCAGCAGTTACTCGAGACAGGGGGCCTACGAGCAGTACGTC. The encoded protein is CASSYSRQGAYEQYV.

The chain joins TRBV28 to TRBJ1-1; D gene ambiguous. V lost 1 base to trimming and J lost 7 bases, with 7 bases between them. The CDR3 loop spans 12 amino acids. Germline lookup yields CDR1 MDHEN and CDR2 SYDVKM. The CDR3 loop reads CASSLLGFEAFF. The CDR3 DNA follows: TGTGCCAGCAGTTTATTAGGGTTTGAAGCTTTCTTT.

CDR3 DNA: TGCGCCAGCAGCTTAGGTAGCGGGGGGGCAACCAATGAGCAGTTCTTC. It specifies CASSLGSGGATNEQFF. This rearrangement joins TRBV5-1 to TRBJ2-1, with 11 positions matching TRBD2. The CDR3 consists of 16 residues. Germline V gene lookup returns CDR1 SGHRS and CDR2 YFSETQ. Trimming took 2 bases from V and 6 from J; bases not matched to a gene: 7. Filled out from reference TRBV5-1 and TRBJ2-1, the complete variable domain reads KAGVTQTPRYLIKTRGQQVTLSCSPISGHRSVSWYQQTPGQGLQFLFEYFSETQRNKGNFPGRFSGRQFSNSRSEMNVSTLELGDSALYLCASSLGSGGATNEQFFGPGTRLTVL.

The chain has TRBV3-1 and TRBJ1-1, with no clear D. Trimming shortened V by 2 bases and J by 0 bases, and 7 bases separated the two germline ends. In germline, CDR1 is LGHDT, CDR2 YNNKEL (reference sequence). The CDR3 covers 14 residues. CDR3 in DNA: TGTGCCAGCAGCCAAACAGTGATGAACACTGAAGCTTTCTTT. This sequence encodes CASSQTVMNTEAFF.

CDR3 DNA sequence: TGTGCCAGCAGCCAAGATGGACAGATTAACTATGGCTACACCTTC. This translates into CASSQDGQINYGYTF. The rearrangement links TRBV4-2 to TRBJ1-2, with a tentative D call TRBD1 (6 bases). The CDR3 runs 15 residues. Trimming left V 0 bases short and J 1 base short, with 9 bases between. Germline V gene lookup returns CDR1 LGHNA and CDR2 YNFKEQ.